The 20 T cell receptor beta chains listed next were all sequenced from one sample in a study of beta chain features in type 1 diabetes. Investigators reverse transcribed all isolated RNA, so they sequenced expressed TCRB transcripts. TCRdb's copy holds only in-frame clones and misses some; the assay was immunoSEQ multiplex PCR. The repertoire holds roughly 730,000 clones, with 10% to 15% as singletons. Study-wide results and limits: Shorter TCRB CDR3s, moderately but significantly so, were found in Type 1 diabetes patients in all four CD4+ subsets.

Their cognate antigens are unknown. Sequencing was done on a sample of naive CD4+ T cells from blood. These receptors all stem from a man younger than 30 with type 1 diabetes.

V and J are TRBV9 and TRBJ2-5, with no clear D. The V and J ends lost 4 bases and 1 base respectively, with 11 bases between them. The CDR3 covers 14 residues. Germline loops: CDR1 SGDLS, CDR2 YYNGEE. The CDR3 coding sequence is TGTGCCAGCAGCCCCCCAGCAGGCCAAGAGACCCAGTACTTC. Its protein product is CASSPPAGQETQYF.

The chain uses TRBV6-5 and TRBJ2-1; 10 bases map to TRBD2. The CDR3 extends over 14 amino acids. The germline CDR1 and CDR2 sequences are MNHEY and SVGAGI. Losses at the gene ends were 5 bases for V and 7 bases for J; bases not matched to a gene: 5. The CDR3 DNA follows: TGTGCCAGCAGTATAGCGGGGGGTCGTAATGAGCAGTTCTTC. It translates to CASSIAGGRNEQFF.

The CDR3 reads CASSRDILENSPLHF. DNA for the CDR3: TGTGCCAGCTCACGGGACATCCTTGAGAATTCACCCCTCCACTTT. This chain joins TRBV18 and TRBJ1-6; D perhaps matches TRBD1 (6 bases). Trimming pared 4 bases from V and 7 bases from J, leaving 14 bases between. The CDR3 consists of 15 residues. The germline V gene encodes CDR1 KGHSH and CDR2 LQKENI.

This chain uses TRBV4-1 with TRBJ1-5, with 8 bases lining up with TRBD1. Trimming took 1 base from V and 0 from J; bases not matched to a gene: 2. This CDR3 region has 16 residues. Germline V gives CDR1 MGHRA, CDR2 YSYEKL. The CDR3 region is CASSQGQGASNQPQHF. The CDR3, as DNA: TGCGCCAGCAGCCAAGGCCAGGGGGCTAGCAATCAGCCCCAGCATTTT.

V gene TRBV19 combines with J gene TRBJ1-1; possibly TRBD1 for D (5 bases). The V end lost 11 bases, the J end lost 1 base, and 11 bases lay between the germline ends. CDR3 length equals 12 residues. CDR1 and CDR2 from the germline V gene are LNHDA and SQIVND (reference sequence). The CDR3: CAVRGANTEAFF. In nucleotides, the CDR3 is TGTGCCGTGAGAGGGGCGAACACTGAAGCTTTCTTT. Drawing the rest from reference TRBV19 and TRBJ1-1, the complete variable domain is DGGITQSPKYLFRKEGQNVTLSCEQNLNHDAMYWYRQDPGQGLRLIYYSQIVNDFQKGDIAEGYSVSREKKESFPLTVTSAQKNPTAFYLCAVRGANTEAFFGQGTRLTVV.

The chain links TRBV30 to TRBJ1-4, with TRBD1 matching over 10 bases. The CDR3 loop spans 15 amino acids. Germline trimming cut 0 bases from V and 8 bases from J; bases unmatched to any gene: 6. Germline assignment: CDR1 GTSNPN and CDR2 SVGIG (reference sequence). The DNA for the CDR3 is TGTGCCTGGAGTGTGCGCGGGACAGGGGTCGAAAAACTGTTTTTT. As protein: CAWSVRGTGVEKLFF. Supplemented by reference TRBV30 and TRBJ1-4, the full variable domain reads SQTIHQWPATLVQPVGSPLSLECTVEGTSNPNLYWYRQAAGRGLQLLFYSVGIGQISSEVPQNLSASRPQDRQFILSSKKLLLSDSGFYLCAWSVRGTGVEKLFFGSGTQLSVL.

This clone was detected only a few times. The CDR3 loop is CASSQGGAVYEQYF. CDR3 nucleotides: TGTGCCAGCAGTCAAGGCGGGGCAGTTTACGAGCAGTACTTC. The V gene is TRBV28, the J gene TRBJ2-7, with D tentatively TRBD2 (6 bases). V was cut by 5 bases and J by 4 bases, with 15 bases left in between. The germline V gene has CDR1 MDHEN and CDR2 SYDVKM. The CDR3 spans 14 residues.

This chain links TRBV27 with TRBJ1-1; D perhaps matches TRBD1 (5 bases). The V gene's germline CDR1 is MNHEY and CDR2 SMNVEV (reference sequence). The CDR3 runs to 16 residues. V was clipped by 4 bases and J by 0 bases, with 15 bases between them. CDR3 nucleotide sequence: TGTGCCAGCAGTTCGGGGACCCTAGGCATGAACACTGAAGCTTTCTTT. This encodes CASSSGTLGMNTEAFF.

This clone turned up a few times. The rearrangement links TRBV27 to TRBJ2-1, with D possibly matching TRBD1 (6 bases). With 2 bases removed from V and 1 base from J, the gap between germline ends came to 12 bases. Germline V gives CDR1 MNHEY, CDR2 SMNVEV (reference sequence). The CDR3 extends over 16 amino acids. The CDR3 region has the DNA TGTGCCAGCAGTTTAACGGGACAAGGGTCCTACAATGAGCAGTTCTTC. It specifies CASSLTGQGSYNEQFF.

This clone was found a few times. This chain uses TRBV5-1 with TRBJ2-7; TRBD1 might be the D (6 bases). Trimming removed 4 bases at V and 7 bases at J, with 18 bases between. The germline V gene has CDR1 SGHRS and CDR2 YFSETQ. The CDR3 length is 14 residues. The CDR3 DNA sequence: TGCGCCAGCAGCCCGACCGTTAAAGACAGGGAGCAGTACTTC. This encodes CASSPTVKDREQYF.

This chain uses TRBV10-3 with TRBJ1-1, with D possibly matching TRBD1 (6 bases). Germline CDR1 ENHRY, CDR2 SYGVKD. V lost 3 bases and J lost 7, with 9 bases in between. The CDR3 contains 12 residues. CDR3: CAISDGGREAFF. The CDR3 DNA follows: TGTGCCATCAGTGACGGGGGCCGTGAAGCTTTCTTT.

This clone showed up just a few times. The rearrangement joins TRBV4-1 to TRBJ2-3; possibly TRBD2 for D (6 bases). With 3 bases removed from V and 6 bases from J, the gap between germline ends came to 10 bases. Per the germline V gene, CDR1 is MGHRA and CDR2 is YSYEKL. This CDR3 region has 13 residues. CDR3 amino acids: CASSHGGWDTQYF. The CDR3 DNA reads TGCGCCAGCAGCCACGGGGGTTGGGATACGCAGTATTTT.

The V call is TRBV5-1, the J call TRBJ1-1; D is undetermined. V shed 0 bases and J shed 3 bases, with 12 bases lying between them. CDR1 and CDR2 from the germline V gene are SGHRS and YFSETQ. The CDR3 is made up of 15 amino acids. The DNA for the CDR3 is TGCGCCAGCAGCTTGGCCGGGAGTTGGTACACTGAAGCTTTCTTT. It translates to CASSLAGSWYTEAFF.

The chain recombines TRBV25-1 with TRBJ2-7, with D possibly being TRBD1 (6 bases). Germline loops: CDR1 MGHDK, CDR2 SYGVNS. Trimming took 2 bases from V and 3 from J, leaving 14 bases between them. The CDR3 has 15 residues. CDR3 amino acids: CASSEQGPGRYEQYF. DNA for the CDR3: TGTGCCAGCAGTGAACAGGGGCCAGGGCGCTACGAGCAGTACTTC.

This chain links TRBV19 with TRBJ1-4; TRBD1 agrees at 8 bases. Germline trimming cut 3 bases from V and 11 bases from J; bases unmatched to any gene: 2. The germline V gene encodes CDR1 LNHDA and CDR2 SQIVND (reference sequence). The CDR3 has 12 residues. The DNA of the CDR3 is TGTGCCAGTAGTATGACAGGGGATAAACTGTTTTTT. It yields the protein CASSMTGDKLFF.

This clone was recorded a few times. DNA for the CDR3: TGTGCCAGCAAGGGAAATAGCAATCAGCCCCAGCATTTT. Translation: CASKGNSNQPQHF. J is TRBJ1-5 and V is TRBV7-2; D remains unclear. In germline, CDR1 is SGHTA, CDR2 FQGNSA. This CDR3 is built from 13 residues. With 7 bases removed from V and 0 bases from J, the gap between germline ends came to 7 bases.

The rearrangement uses TRBV10-3 and TRBJ1-4; TRBD1 agrees at 8 bases. Germline loops: CDR1 ENHRY, CDR2 SYGVKD. The junction had 6 bases not matched to a gene; V was cut back by 4 bases and J by 8 bases. The CDR3 length is 14 residues. CDR3 in amino acids: CAISVTGEGEKLFF. CDR3 nucleotide sequence: TGTGCCATCAGTGTGACAGGGGAAGGCGAAAAACTGTTTTTT.

Regarding this clone: The same CDR3 also results from other DNA sequences found in this sample. The rearrangement links TRBV18 to TRBJ2-5; D possibly uses TRBD1 or TRBD2 (6 bases each). In germline, CDR1 is KGHSH, CDR2 LQKENI. The V end lost 3 bases, the J end lost 1 base, and 9 bases lay between the germline ends. This CDR3 is 14 amino acids long. This CDR3 is CASSPRGLQETQYF. As DNA, the CDR3 is TGTGCCAGCTCACCCCGGGGGCTCCAAGAGACCCAGTACTTC.

This clone was found a few times. The CDR3 spells CASSPQGVLSSPLHF. In DNA form, the CDR3 reads TGTGCCAGCTCACCCCAGGGGGTTTTAAGTTCACCCCTCCACTTT. The V gene is TRBV18, the J gene TRBJ1-6; 7 bases agree with TRBD1. The V gene's germline CDR1 is KGHSH and CDR2 LQKENI. The CDR3 sequence is 15 residues long. With V trimmed by 3 bases and J by 9 bases, 8 bases remained unmatched. The full variable domain, with the rest looked up from reference TRBV18 and TRBJ1-6, is NAGVMQNPRHLVRRRGQEARLRCSPMKGHSHVYWYRQLPEEGLKFMVYLQKENIIDESGMPKERFSAEFPKEGPSILRIQQVVRGDSAAYFCASSPQGVLSSPLHFGNGTRLTVT.

The chain uses TRBV30 and TRBJ2-3; D is uncertain. Germline CDR1 and CDR2: GTSNPN and SVGIG (reference sequence). The CDR3 spans 15 residues. V lost 5 bases and J 8 bases, leaving 23 bases between the germline ends. This CDR3 reads CAWSDKGLLSGTQYF. CDR3 sequence (DNA): TGTGCCTGGTCAGATAAGGGCCTGTTATCGGGTACGCAGTATTTT.